This T cell receptor beta chain was captured in a study of spatial heterogeneity in lung cancer. Study summary: A unique TCR and UMI combination showed up more than ten times in raw reads, on average.

Time point of the sample: blood at routine non-recurrence follow-up after resection. Between the trimmed V and J ends, which lost 0 bases and 0 bases, there was a span of 12 bases. Germline V gives CDR1 DFQATT, CDR2 SNEGSKA (reference sequence). This CDR3 has 15 residues. TCRdb called the 5' RACE reads again in MiXCR, with one record for every CDR3 protein. The data hold fewer than 100,000 distinct CDR3 sequences, with roughly a fifth observed a single time. The chain couples TRBV20-1 to TRBJ2-7, with D perhaps TRBD2 (5 bases). The clonotype comes from a male donor with early-stage non-small cell lung cancer. The sequencing used PBMCs, collected at follow-up. This CDR3 reads CSARDVVRASYEQYF. CDR3 coding DNA: TGCAGTGCTAGAGATGTAGTGAGGGCCTCCTACGAGCAGTACTTC.